A selection of T cell receptor beta chains follows, all from one sample in a study of shared clonotypes between healthy human individuals. Profiling relied on immunoSEQ multiplex PCR, and the TCRdb table lists in-frame clones only, not all of them. There are more than 400,000 clones in the sample; roughly 80% occur only once, and roughly 13% lies in the top ten. Source material: PBMCs. The receptor set was obtained from a woman between 40 and 50 years old in good health. Some clones in this sample may be carry-over from other donors' samples. The CDR3 runs from the conserved cysteine through the conserved F or W. Each record gives: V gene, J gene, clone size, D gene, CDR3 protein, CDR3 DNA. D genes are given only for firm matches. The listing skips clone size in some rows; elsewhere it reads once, few, many or a size class.

v_call: TRBV2; j_call: TRBJ2-3; clone_size: -; d_call: -; cdr3_aa: CATPSASTDTQYF; cdr3_nt: TGTGCCACCCCTAGCGCAAGCACAGATACGCAGTATTTT
v_call: TRBV5-1; j_call: TRBJ2-1; clone_size: once; d_call: -; cdr3_aa: CASSLVPGPGNNEQFF; cdr3_nt: TGCGCCAGCAGCTTGGTCCCAGGACCAGGGAACAATGAGCAGTTCTTC
v_call: TRBV19; j_call: TRBJ1-3; clone_size: -; d_call: TRBD1; cdr3_aa: CASSSWTGLENTIYF; cdr3_nt: TGTGCCAGTAGTTCCTGGACAGGGTTGGAAAACACCATATATTTT
v_call: TRBV28; j_call: TRBJ2-1; clone_size: -; d_call: -; cdr3_aa: CASSWGQRSSYNEQFF; cdr3_nt: TGTGCCAGCAGTTGGGGACAACGGAGCTCCTACAATGAGCAGTTCTTC
v_call: TRBV9; j_call: TRBJ1-1; clone_size: -; d_call: -; cdr3_aa: CASSLGRGTEAFF; cdr3_nt: TGTGCCAGCAGCCTAGGGAGAGGCACTGAAGCTTTCTTT
v_call: TRBV11-2; j_call: TRBJ2-3; clone_size: -; d_call: TRBD1; cdr3_aa: CASSWGQNTDTQYF; cdr3_nt: TGTGCCAGCAGCTGGGGACAGAACACAGATACGCAGTATTTT
v_call: TRBV19; j_call: TRBJ1-4; clone_size: -; d_call: -; cdr3_aa: CASSTPGGGTGEKLFF; cdr3_nt: TGTGCCAGTAGTACCCCCGGGGGGGGCACAGGGGAAAAACTGTTTTTT
v_call: TRBV5-1; j_call: TRBJ1-5; clone_size: -; d_call: -; cdr3_aa: CASSLASNQPQHF; cdr3_nt: TGCGCCAGCAGCTTGGCTAGCAATCAGCCCCAGCATTTT
v_call: TRBV9; j_call: TRBJ2-7; clone_size: many; d_call: TRBD2; cdr3_aa: CASSTGTSGAEQYF; cdr3_nt: TGTGCCAGCAGCACAGGGACTAGCGGAGCCGAGCAGTACTTC
v_call: TRBV18; j_call: TRBJ1-2; clone_size: -; d_call: TRBD1; cdr3_aa: CASSPDRATFYGYTF; cdr3_nt: TGTGCCAGCTCACCTGACAGGGCCACCTTCTATGGCTACACCTTC
v_call: TRBV5-4; j_call: TRBJ2-7; clone_size: -; d_call: -; cdr3_aa: CASSPRTGGDEQYF; cdr3_nt: TGTGCCAGCAGCCCTAGGACTGGCGGTGACGAGCAGTACTTC
v_call: TRBV27; j_call: TRBJ1-1; clone_size: once; d_call: -; cdr3_aa: CASRPGPSVGAFF; cdr3_nt: TGTGCCAGCAGGCCAGGTCCTAGCGTCGGGGCTTTCTTT
v_call: TRBV7-2; j_call: TRBJ2-2; clone_size: -; d_call: -; cdr3_aa: CASSLDRVGTGELFF; cdr3_nt: TGTGCCAGCAGCTTAGACAGGGTGGGCACCGGGGAGCTGTTTTTT
v_call: TRBV28; j_call: TRBJ1-5; clone_size: few; d_call: -; cdr3_aa: CASSSGQRPQHF; cdr3_nt: TGTGCCAGCAGTTCCGGACAGCGGCCCCAGCATTTT
v_call: TRBV7-2; j_call: TRBJ2-7; clone_size: -; d_call: -; cdr3_aa: CASSGRPGTRSYEQYF; cdr3_nt: TGTGCCAGCAGCGGCCGCCCCGGGACACGCTCCTACGAGCAGTACTTC
v_call: TRBV2; j_call: TRBJ2-7; clone_size: -; d_call: -; cdr3_aa: CASSVPVGYEQYF; cdr3_nt: TGTGCCAGCAGTGTCCCGGTCGGCTACGAGCAGTACTTC
v_call: TRBV10-2; j_call: TRBJ2-5; clone_size: -; d_call: TRBD2; cdr3_aa: CASTGWASGRKETQYF; cdr3_nt: TGCGCCAGCACGGGTTGGGCTAGCGGGAGAAAAGAGACCCAGTACTTC
v_call: TRBV11-2; j_call: TRBJ1-3; clone_size: -; d_call: -; cdr3_aa: CASSLNGPSDTIYF; cdr3_nt: TGTGCCAGCAGCTTAAATGGCCCGTCGGACACCATATATTTT
v_call: TRBV11-1; j_call: TRBJ2-7; clone_size: -; d_call: TRBD2; cdr3_aa: CASSLVSSGKYEQYF; cdr3_nt: TGTGCCAGCAGCTTAGTCTCTAGCGGGAAGTACGAGCAGTACTTC
v_call: TRBV5-1; j_call: TRBJ2-2; clone_size: -; d_call: TRBD2; cdr3_aa: CASSLTSGRRTGELFF; cdr3_nt: TGCGCCAGCAGCTTGACTAGCGGGAGACGGACCGGGGAGCTGTTTTTT
v_call: TRBV5-1; j_call: TRBJ1-1; clone_size: -; d_call: -; cdr3_aa: CASSFARTLGNTEAFF; cdr3_nt: TGCGCCAGCAGCTTCGCCAGAACACTGGGGAACACTGAAGCTTTCTTT
v_call: TRBV27; j_call: TRBJ2-1; clone_size: -; d_call: TRBD2; cdr3_aa: CASFSAGRSYNEQFF; cdr3_nt: TGTGCCAGCTTTTCAGCGGGACGCTCCTACAATGAGCAGTTCTTC
v_call: TRBV7-2; j_call: TRBJ2-7; clone_size: -; d_call: TRBD2; cdr3_aa: CASSLIGLAGGEQYF; cdr3_nt: TGTGCCAGCAGCTTAATCGGACTAGCGGGAGGCGAGCAGTACTTC
v_call: TRBV7-9; j_call: TRBJ2-7; clone_size: -; d_call: TRBD1; cdr3_aa: CASSHGQGWYEQYF; cdr3_nt: TGTGCCAGCAGCCATGGACAGGGGTGGTACGAGCAGTACTTC